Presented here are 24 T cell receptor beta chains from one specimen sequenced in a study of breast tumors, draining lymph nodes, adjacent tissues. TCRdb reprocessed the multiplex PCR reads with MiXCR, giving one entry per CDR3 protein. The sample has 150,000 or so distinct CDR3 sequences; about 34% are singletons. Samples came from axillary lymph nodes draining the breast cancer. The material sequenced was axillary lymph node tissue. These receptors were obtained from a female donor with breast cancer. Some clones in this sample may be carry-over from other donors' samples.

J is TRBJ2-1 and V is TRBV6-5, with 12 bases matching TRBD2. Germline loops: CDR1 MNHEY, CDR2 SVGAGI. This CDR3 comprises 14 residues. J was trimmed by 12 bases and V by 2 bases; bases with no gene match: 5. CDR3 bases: TGTGCCAGCAGTTACGCCCCTAGCGGGGGGGGGCAGTTCTTC. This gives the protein CASSYAPSGGGQFF.

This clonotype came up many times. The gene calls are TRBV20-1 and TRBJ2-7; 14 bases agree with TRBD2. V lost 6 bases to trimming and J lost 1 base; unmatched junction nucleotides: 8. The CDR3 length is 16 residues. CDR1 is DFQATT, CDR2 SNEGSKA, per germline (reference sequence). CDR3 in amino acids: CSASPTSGRASYEQYF. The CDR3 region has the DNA TGCAGTGCCTCACCGACTAGCGGGAGGGCTTCCTACGAGCAGTACTTC.

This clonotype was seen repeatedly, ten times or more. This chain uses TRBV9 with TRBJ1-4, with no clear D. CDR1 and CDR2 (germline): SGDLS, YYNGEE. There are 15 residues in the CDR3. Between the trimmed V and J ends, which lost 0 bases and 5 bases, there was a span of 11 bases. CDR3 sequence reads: CASSVESGSNEKLFF. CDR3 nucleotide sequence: TGTGCCAGCAGCGTAGAATCGGGGTCCAATGAAAAACTGTTTTTT.

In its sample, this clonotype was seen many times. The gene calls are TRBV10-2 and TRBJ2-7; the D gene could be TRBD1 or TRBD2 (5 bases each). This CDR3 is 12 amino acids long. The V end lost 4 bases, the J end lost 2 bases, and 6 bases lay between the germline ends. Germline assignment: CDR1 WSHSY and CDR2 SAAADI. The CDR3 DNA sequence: TGCGCCAGCAGTGTGGGGGCCTACGAGCAGTACTTC. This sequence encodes CASSVGAYEQYF.

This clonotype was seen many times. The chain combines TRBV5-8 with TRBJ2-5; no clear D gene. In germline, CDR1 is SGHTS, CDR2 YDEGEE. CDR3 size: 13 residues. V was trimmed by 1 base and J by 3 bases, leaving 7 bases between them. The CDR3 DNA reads TGTGCCAGCAGCTTGTGGGCGGAAGAGACCCAGTACTTC. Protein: CASSLWAEETQYF.

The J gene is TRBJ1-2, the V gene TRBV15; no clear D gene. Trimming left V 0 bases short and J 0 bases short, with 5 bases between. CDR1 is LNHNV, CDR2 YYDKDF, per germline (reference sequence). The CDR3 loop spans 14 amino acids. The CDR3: CATSRDFTNYGYTF. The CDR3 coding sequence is TGTGCCACCAGCAGAGATTTCACTAACTATGGCTACACCTTC. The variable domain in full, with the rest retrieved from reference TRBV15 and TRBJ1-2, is DAMVIQNPRYQVTQFGKPVTLSCSQTLNHNVMYWYQQKSSQAPKLLFHYYDKDFNNEADTPDNFQSRRPNTSFCFLDIRSPGLGDTAMYLCATSRDFTNYGYTFGSGTRLTVV.

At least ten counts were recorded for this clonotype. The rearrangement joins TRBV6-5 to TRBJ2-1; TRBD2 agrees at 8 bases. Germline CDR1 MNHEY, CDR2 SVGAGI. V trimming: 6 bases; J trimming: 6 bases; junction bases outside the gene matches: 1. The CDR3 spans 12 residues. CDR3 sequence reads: CASRTSANEQFF. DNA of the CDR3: TGTGCCAGCAGGACTAGCGCCAATGAGCAGTTCTTC.

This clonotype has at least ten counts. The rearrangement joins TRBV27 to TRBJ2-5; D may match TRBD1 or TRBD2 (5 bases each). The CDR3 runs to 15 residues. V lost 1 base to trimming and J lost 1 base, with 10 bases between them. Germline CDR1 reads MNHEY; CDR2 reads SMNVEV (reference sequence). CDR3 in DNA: TGTGCCAGCAGTTTATTAACCGGGGCCCAAGAGACCCAGTACTTC. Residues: CASSLLTGAQETQYF.

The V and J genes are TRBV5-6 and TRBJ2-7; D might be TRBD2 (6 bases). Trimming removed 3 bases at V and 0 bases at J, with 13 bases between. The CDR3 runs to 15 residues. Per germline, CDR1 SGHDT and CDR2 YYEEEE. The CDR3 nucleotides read TGTGCCAGCAGCTCCTGGGGGGTCTACTCCTACGAGCAGTACTTC. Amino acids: CASSSWGVYSYEQYF.

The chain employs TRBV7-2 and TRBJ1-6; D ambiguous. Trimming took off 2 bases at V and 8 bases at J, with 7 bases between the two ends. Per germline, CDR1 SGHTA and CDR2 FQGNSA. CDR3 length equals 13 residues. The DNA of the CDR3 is TGTGCCAGCAGCTTAATGTCAGATTCACCCCTCCACTTT. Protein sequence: CASSLMSDSPLHF. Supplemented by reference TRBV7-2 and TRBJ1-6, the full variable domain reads GAGVSQSPSNKVTEKGKDVELRCDPISGHTALYWYRQSLGQGLEFLIYFQGNSAPDKSGLPSDRFSAERTGGSVSTLTIQRTQQEDSAVYLCASSLMSDSPLHFGNGTRLTVT.

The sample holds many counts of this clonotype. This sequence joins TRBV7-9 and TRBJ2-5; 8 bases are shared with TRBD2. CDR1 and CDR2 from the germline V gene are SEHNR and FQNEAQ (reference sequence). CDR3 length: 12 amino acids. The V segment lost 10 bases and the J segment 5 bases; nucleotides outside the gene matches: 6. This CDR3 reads CATSTSVETQYF. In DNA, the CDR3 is TGTGCCACATCGACTAGCGTGGAGACCCAGTACTTC.

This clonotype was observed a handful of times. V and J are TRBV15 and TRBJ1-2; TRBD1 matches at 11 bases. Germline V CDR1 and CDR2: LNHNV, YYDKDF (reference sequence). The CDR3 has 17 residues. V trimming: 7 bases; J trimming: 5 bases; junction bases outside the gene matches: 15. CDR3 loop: CATKGYGQGAHSYGYTF. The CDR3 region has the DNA TGTGCCACCAAAGGTTATGGACAGGGGGCGCACAGTTATGGCTACACCTTC. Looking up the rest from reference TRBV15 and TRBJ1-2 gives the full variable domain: DAMVIQNPRYQVTQFGKPVTLSCSQTLNHNVMYWYQQKSSQAPKLLFHYYDKDFNNEADTPDNFQSRRPNTSFCFLDIRSPGLGDTAMYLCATKGYGQGAHSYGYTFGSGTRLTVV.

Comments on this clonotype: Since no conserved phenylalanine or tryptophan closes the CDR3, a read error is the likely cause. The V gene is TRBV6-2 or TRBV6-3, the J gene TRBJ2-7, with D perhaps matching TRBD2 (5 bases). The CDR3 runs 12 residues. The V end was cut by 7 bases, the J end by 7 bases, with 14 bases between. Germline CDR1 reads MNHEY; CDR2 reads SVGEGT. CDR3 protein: CASTASRGEQYL. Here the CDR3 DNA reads TGTGCCAGCACCGCGAGCAGAGGGGAGCAGTACCTC.

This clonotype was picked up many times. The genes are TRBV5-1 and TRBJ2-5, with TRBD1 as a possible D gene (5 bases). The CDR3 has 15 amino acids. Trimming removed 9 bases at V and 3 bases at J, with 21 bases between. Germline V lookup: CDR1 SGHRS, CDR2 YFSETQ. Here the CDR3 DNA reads TGCGCCACCACCGTAGGGGATTCTAGGAAAGAGACCCAGTACTTC. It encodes CATTVGDSRKETQYF.

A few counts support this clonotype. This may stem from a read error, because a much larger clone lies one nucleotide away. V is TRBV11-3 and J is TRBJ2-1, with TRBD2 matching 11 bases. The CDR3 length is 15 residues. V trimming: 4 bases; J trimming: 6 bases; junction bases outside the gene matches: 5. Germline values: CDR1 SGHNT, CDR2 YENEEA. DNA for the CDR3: TGTGCCAGCAGCTCGGGACTAGCGGCAGTCAATGAGCAGTTCTTC. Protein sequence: CASSSGLAAVNEQFF. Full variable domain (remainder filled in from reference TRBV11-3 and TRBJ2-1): EAGVVQSPRYKIIEKKQPVAFWCNPISGHNTLYWYLQNLGQGPELLIRYENEEAVDDSQLPKDRFSAERLKGVDSTLKIQPAELGDSAVYLCASSSGLAAVNEQFFGPGTRLTVL.

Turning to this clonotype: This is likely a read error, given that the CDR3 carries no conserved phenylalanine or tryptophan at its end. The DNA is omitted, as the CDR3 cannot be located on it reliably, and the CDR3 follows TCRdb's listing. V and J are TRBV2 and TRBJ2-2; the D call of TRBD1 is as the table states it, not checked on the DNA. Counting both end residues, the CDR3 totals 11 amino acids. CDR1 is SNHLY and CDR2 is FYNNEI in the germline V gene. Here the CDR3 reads CASSEVASWDR.

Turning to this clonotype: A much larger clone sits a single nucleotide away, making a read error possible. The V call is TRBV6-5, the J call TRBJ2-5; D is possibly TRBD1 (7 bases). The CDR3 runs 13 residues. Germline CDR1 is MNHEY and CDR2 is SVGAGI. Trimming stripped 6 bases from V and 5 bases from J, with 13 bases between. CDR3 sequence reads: CASRQGGGETQYF. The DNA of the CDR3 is TGTGCCAGCAGGCAGGGGGGAGGTGAGACCCAGTACTTC.

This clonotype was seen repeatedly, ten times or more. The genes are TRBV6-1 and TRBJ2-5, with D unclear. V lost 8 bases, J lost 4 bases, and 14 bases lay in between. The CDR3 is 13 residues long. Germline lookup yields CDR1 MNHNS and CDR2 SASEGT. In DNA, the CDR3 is TGTGCCAGCGCGGCTGCCTTAAGAGAGACCCAGTACTTC. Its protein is CASAAALRETQYF.

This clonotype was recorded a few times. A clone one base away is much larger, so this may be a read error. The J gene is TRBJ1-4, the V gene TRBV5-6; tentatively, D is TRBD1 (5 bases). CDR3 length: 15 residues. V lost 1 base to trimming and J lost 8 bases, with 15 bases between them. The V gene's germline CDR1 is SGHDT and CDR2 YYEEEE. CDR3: CASSLSGPGGEKLFF. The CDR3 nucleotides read TGTGCCAGCAGCTTGTCAGGGCCGGGGGGAGAAAAACTGTTTTTT.

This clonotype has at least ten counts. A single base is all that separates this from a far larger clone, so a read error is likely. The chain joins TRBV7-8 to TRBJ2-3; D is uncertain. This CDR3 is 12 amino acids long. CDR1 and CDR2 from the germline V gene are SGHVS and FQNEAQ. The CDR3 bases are TGTGCCAGCAGCTTAGGAACAGATACGCGGTATTTT. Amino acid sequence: CASSLGTDTRYF.

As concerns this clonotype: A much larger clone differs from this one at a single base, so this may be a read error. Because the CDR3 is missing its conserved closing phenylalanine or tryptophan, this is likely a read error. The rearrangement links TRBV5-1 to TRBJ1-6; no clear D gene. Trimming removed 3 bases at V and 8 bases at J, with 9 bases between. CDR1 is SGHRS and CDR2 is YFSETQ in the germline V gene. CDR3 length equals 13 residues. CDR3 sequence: CASSSFSDSPLHL. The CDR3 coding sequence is TGCGCCAGCAGCTCGTTCTCGGATTCACCCCTCCACCTT.

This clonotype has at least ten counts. CDR3 nucleotides: TGTGCCAGCAGTGAGCGGGAGGGGGGGTACGAGCAGTACTTC. Residues: CASSEREGGYEQYF. V usage is TRBV6-4 and J usage is TRBJ2-7, with 9 bases lining up with TRBD2. This CDR3 spans 14 amino acids. The ends lost 3 bases at V and 4 bases at J; junction bases unmatched: 4. Germline V gene data show CDR1 as MRHNA and CDR2 as SNTAGT.

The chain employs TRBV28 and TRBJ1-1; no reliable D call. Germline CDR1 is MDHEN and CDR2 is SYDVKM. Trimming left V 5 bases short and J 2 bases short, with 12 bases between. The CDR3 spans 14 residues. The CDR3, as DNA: TGTGCCAGCAGTACCCTCCCTTCCAACACTGAAGCTTTCTTT. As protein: CASSTLPSNTEAFF.

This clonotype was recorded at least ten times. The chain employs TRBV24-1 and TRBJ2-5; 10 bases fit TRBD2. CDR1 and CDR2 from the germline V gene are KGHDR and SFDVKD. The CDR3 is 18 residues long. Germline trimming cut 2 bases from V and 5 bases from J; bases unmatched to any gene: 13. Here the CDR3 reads CATSDSRALAGGGETQYF. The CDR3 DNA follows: TGTGCCACCAGTGATTCCCGCGCCTTAGCGGGAGGAGGGGAGACCCAGTACTTC.